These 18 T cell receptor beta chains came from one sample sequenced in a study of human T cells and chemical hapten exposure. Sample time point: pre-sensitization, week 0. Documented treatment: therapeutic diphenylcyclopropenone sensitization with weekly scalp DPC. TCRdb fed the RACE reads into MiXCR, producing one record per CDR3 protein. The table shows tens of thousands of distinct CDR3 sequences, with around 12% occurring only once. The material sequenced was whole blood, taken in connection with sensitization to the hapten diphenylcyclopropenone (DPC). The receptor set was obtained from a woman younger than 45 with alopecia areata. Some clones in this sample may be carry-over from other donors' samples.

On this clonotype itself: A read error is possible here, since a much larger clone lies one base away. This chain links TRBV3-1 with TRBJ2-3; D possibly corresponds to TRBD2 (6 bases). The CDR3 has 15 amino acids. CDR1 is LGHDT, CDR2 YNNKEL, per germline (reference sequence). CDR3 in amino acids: CASSLRWRGTDRQYF. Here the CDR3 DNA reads TGTGCCAGCAGTCTGAGATGGAGGGGCACAGATAGGCAGTATTTT.

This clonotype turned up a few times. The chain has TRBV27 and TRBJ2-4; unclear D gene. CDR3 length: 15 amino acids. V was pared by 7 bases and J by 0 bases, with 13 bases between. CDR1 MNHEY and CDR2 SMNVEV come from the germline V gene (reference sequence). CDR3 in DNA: TGTGCCAGCAAGGTACCTCAACTAGCCAAAAACATTCAGTACTTC. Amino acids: CASKVPQLAKNIQYF.

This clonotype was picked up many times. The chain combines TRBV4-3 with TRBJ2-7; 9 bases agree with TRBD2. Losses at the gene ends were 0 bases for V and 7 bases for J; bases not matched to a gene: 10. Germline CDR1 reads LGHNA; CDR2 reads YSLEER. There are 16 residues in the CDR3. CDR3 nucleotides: TGCGCCAGCAGCCAAGACGAACTCCTAGCGGGGAGGGAGCAGTACTTC. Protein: CASSQDELLAGREQYF.

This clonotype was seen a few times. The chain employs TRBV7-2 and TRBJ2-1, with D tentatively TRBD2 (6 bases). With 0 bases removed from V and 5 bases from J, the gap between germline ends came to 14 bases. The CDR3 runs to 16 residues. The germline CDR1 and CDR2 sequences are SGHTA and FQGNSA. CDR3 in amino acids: CASSLAGKRADNEQFF. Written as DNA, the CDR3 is TGTGCCAGCAGCTTAGCGGGAAAGCGGGCGGACAATGAGCAGTTCTTC.

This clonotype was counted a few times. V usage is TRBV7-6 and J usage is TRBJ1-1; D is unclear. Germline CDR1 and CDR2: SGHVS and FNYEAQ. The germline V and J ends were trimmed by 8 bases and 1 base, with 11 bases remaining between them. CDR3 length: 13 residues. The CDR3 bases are TGTGCCAGCTCCCGACACGAGAACACTGAAGCTTTCTTT. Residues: CASSRHENTEAFF.

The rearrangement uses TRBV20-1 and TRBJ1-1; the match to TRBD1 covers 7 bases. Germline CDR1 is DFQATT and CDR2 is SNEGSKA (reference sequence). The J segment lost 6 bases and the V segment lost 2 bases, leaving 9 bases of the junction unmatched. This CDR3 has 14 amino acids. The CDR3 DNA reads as TGCAGTGCTAGAAAAGAGACAGGGAGTTCTGAAGCTTTCTTT. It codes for CSARKETGSSEAFF.

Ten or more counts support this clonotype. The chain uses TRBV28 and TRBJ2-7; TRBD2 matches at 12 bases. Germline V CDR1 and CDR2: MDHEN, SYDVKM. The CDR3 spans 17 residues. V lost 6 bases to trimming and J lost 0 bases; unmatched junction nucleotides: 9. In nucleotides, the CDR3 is TGTGCCAGCAGCCTTGGACTAGCGGGGACTGCCTCCTACGAGCAGTACTTC. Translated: CASSLGLAGTASYEQYF.

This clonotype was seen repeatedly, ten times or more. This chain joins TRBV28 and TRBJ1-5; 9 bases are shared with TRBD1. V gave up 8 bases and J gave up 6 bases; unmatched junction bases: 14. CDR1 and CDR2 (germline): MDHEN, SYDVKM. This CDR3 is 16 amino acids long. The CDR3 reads CASSRGGQGKGQPQHF. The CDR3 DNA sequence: TGTGCCAGCTCGAGGGGCGGACAGGGGAAGGGTCAGCCCCAGCATTTT.

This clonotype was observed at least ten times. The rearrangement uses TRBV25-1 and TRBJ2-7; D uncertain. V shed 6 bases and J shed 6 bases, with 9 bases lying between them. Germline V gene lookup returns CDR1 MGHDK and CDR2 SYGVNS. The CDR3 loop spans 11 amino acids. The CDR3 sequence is CASSSRAEQYF. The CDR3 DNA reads TGTGCCAGCAGCTCCCGGGCCGAGCAGTACTTC.

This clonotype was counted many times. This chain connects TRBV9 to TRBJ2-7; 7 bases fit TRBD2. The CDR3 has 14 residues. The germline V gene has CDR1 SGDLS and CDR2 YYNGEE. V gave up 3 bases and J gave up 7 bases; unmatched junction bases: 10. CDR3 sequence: CASSAPGLRGEQYF. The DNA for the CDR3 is TGTGCCAGCAGCGCTCCGGGACTACGTGGGGAGCAGTACTTC.

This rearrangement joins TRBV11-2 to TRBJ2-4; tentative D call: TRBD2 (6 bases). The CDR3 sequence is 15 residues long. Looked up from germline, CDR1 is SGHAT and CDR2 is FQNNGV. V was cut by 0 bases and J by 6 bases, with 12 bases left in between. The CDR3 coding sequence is TGTGCCAGCAGCTTAGATGGGGGGACTTTAAACATTCAGTACTTC. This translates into CASSLDGGTLNIQYF.

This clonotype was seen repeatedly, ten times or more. The CDR3 DNA reads as TGTGCCAGCAGCCTCGTGTGGAATTCACCCCTCCACTTT. Its protein product is CASSLVWNSPLHF. V gene TRBV6-2 or TRBV6-3 combines with J gene TRBJ1-6; D ambiguous. Germline assignment: CDR1 MNHEY and CDR2 SVGEGT. The CDR3 is made up of 13 amino acids. V was pared by 6 bases and J by 7 bases, with 10 bases between.

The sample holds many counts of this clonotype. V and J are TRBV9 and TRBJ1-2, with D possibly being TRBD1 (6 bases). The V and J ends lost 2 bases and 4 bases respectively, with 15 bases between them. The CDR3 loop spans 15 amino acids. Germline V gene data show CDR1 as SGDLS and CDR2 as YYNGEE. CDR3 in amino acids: CASSVSTGRVYGYTF. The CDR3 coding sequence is TGTGCCAGCAGCGTTTCCACAGGGCGCGTCTATGGCTACACCTTC.

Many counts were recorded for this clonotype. The CDR3 nucleotides are TGTGCCAGCAGTTCCGGGACAGGGGTCAATAGCAATCAGCCCCAGCATTTT. Translating it yields CASSSGTGVNSNQPQHF. The V and J genes are TRBV12-3 or TRBV12-4 and TRBJ1-5, with TRBD1 identical over 10 bases. This CDR3 spans 17 amino acids. Unmatched junction bases numbered 6, after V lost 4 bases and J lost 0 bases.

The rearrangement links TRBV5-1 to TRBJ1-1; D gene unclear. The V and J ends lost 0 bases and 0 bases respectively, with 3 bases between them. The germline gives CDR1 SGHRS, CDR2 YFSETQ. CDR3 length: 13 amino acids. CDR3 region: CASSLGVNTEAFF. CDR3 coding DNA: TGCGCCAGCAGCTTGGGGGTGAACACTGAAGCTTTCTTT.

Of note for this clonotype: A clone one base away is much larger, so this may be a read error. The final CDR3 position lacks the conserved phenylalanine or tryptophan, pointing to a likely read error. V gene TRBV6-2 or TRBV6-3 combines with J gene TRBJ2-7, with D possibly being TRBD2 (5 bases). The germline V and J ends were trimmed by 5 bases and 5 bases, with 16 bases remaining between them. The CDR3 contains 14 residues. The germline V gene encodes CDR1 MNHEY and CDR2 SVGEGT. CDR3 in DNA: TGTGCCAGCAGTGAGCCCCCTCGGAGGAACGAGCAGTACTCC. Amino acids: CASSEPPRRNEQYS.

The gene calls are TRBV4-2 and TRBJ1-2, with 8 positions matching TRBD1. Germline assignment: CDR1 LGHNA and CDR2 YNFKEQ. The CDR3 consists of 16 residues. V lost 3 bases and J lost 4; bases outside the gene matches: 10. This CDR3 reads CASSQTGEDVGYGYTF. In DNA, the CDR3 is TGTGCCAGCAGCCAGACAGGGGAGGATGTAGGCTATGGCTACACCTTC.

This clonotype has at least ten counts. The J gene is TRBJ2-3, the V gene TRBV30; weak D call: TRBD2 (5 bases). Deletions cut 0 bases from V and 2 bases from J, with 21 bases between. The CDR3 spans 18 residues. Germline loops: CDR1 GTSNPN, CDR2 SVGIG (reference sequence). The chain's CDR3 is CAWSVRAFGDPFTDTQYF. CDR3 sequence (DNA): TGTGCCTGGAGTGTAAGGGCCTTCGGGGATCCGTTCACAGATACGCAGTATTTT.